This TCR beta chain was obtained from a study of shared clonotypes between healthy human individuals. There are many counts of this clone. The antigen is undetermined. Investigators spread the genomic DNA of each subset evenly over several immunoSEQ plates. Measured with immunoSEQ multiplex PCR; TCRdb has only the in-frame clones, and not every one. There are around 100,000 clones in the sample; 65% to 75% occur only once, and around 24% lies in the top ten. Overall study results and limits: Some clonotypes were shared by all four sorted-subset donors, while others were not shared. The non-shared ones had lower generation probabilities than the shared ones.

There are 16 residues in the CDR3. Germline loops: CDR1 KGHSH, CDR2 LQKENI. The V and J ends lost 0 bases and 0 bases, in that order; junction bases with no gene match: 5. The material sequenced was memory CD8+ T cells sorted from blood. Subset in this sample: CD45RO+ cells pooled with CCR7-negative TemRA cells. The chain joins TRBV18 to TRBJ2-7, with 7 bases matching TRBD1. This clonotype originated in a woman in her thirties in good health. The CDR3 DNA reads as TGTGCCAGCTCACCACCGGGACAGAGACGCTCCTACGAGCAGTACTTC. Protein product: CASSPPGQRRSYEQYF.